This entry lists 5 T cell receptor beta chains sequenced from one sample in a study of Tregs in tolerant kidney transplant recipients. Produced via immunoSEQ multiplex PCR; TCRdb's table is partial and in-frame only. The sample's table shows approximately 13,000 clones. Mixed chimerism was transient after nonmyeloablative marrow transplants from related graft donors. This material consisted of CD8+ T cells from blood (PBMCs), taken 6 months after the transplant. The origin of the receptors is a human patient who received a combined kidney and bone marrow transplant. Some T cells may have originated in the graft donor.

A note on this clone: The read ends 3 residues early relative to the CDR3; the germline J gene fills the gap. The rearrangement links TRBV2 to TRBJ1-2; D not certain. Germline assignment: CDR1 SNHLY and CDR2 FYNNEI. This CDR3 is 13 amino acids long. Trimming removed 11 bases from V and 3 bases from J, with 16 bases in between. Partial CDR3 DNA: TGTGCCGCACAAGGTGGCTCAGACTATGGC. Amino acids: CAAQGGSDYG. The full-length CDR3 reads as CAAQGGSDYGYTF. The entire variable domain, with the rest obtained from reference TRBV2 and TRBJ1-2, is as follows: EPEVTQTPSHQVTQMGQEVILRCVPISNHLYFYWYRQILGQKVEFLVSFYNNEISEKSEIFDDQFSVERPDGSNFTLKIRSTKLEDSAMYFCAAQGGSDYGYTFGSGTRLTVV.

According to its frequency, this clone is large. At one of its ends the junction is not consistent with the germline gene, which may arise from a read error. Other nucleotide sequences in the sample specify the same CDR3. The CDR3 region is CASSQDSGSNQPQHF. The CDR3 DNA, read in part, is TGCGCCAGCAGCCAAGATTCAGGGAGCAATCAGCCC. The V gene is TRBV4-2, the J gene TRBJ1-5; tentatively, D is TRBD1 (5 bases). The read terminates 3 residues before the CDR3 end, so the remaining end is supplied by the germline J gene. The CDR3 consists of 15 residues. CDR1 is LGHNA, CDR2 YNFKEQ, per germline.

A word on this clone: The CDR3 extends 3 residues past the end of the read, so its final part is completed from the germline J gene. J is TRBJ2-7 and V is TRBV6-1; 7 bases align to TRBD1. This CDR3 has 14 residues. Unmatched junction bases numbered 6, after V lost 4 bases and J lost 3 bases. Looked up from germline, CDR1 is MNHNS and CDR2 is SASEGT. CDR3 region: CASSVGTVSYEQYF. CDR3 DNA, as far as it was read: TGTGCCAGCAGTGTAGGGACAGTAAGCTACGAG.

About this clone: The CDR3 is cut off 3 residues early in the read; its end comes from the germline J gene. This chain joins TRBV23-1 and TRBJ1-6; 11 nucleotides match TRBD1. TRBV23-1 is flagged as an ORF with uncertain function. This CDR3 contains 17 residues. V dropped 9 bases and J dropped 4; count of bases not matched to a gene: 11. This CDR3 is CARRIRDRGNYNSPLHF. Incomplete CDR3 DNA: TGCGCCAGGAGAATCCGGGACAGGGGGAATTATAATTCACCC.

Points on this clone: The read ends 3 residues shy of where the CDR3 ends; the end is completed using the germline J gene. The rearrangement joins TRBV5-5 to TRBJ1-2, with 9 nucleotides matching TRBD1. Germline V gene data show CDR1 as SGHKS and CDR2 as YYEKEE (reference sequence). The J segment lost 3 bases and the V segment lost 5 bases, leaving 2 bases of the junction unmatched. This CDR3 region has 13 residues. The CDR3 spells CASRRTGDYGYTF. The CDR3 DNA, read in part, is TGTGCCAGCAGACGGACAGGGGACTATGGC.